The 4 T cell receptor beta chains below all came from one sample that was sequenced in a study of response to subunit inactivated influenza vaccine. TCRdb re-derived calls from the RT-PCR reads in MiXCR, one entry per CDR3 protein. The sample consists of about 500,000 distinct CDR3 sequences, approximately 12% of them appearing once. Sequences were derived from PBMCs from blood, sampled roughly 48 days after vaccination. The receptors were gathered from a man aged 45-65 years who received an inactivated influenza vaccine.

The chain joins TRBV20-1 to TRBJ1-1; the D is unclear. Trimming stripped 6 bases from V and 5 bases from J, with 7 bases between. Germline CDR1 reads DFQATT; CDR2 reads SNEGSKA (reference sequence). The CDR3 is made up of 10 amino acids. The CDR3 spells CSARRTEAFF. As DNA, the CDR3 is TGCAGTGCCCGAAGGACTGAAGCTTTCTTT.

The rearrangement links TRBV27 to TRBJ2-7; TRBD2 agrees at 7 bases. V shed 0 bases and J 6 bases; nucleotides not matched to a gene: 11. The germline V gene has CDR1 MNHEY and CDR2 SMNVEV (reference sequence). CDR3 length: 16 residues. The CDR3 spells CASSLSVGGLDIEQYF. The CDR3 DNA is TGTGCCAGCAGTTTATCGGTGGGAGGACTAGACATCGAGCAGTACTTC.

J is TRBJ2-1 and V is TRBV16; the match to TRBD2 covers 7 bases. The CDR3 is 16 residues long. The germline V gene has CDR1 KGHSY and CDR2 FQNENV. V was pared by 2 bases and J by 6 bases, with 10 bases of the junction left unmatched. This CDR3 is CASSQVGGSRANEQFF. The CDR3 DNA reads TGTGCCAGCAGCCAAGTTGGCGGGAGTAGGGCCAATGAGCAGTTCTTC.

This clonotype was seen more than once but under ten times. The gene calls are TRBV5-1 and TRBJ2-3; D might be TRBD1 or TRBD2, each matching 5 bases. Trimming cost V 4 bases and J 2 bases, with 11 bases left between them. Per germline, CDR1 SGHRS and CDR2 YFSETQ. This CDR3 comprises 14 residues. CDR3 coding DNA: TGCGCCAGCAGCCAGGGACGGGACACAGATACGCAGTATTTT. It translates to CASSQGRDTDTQYF.